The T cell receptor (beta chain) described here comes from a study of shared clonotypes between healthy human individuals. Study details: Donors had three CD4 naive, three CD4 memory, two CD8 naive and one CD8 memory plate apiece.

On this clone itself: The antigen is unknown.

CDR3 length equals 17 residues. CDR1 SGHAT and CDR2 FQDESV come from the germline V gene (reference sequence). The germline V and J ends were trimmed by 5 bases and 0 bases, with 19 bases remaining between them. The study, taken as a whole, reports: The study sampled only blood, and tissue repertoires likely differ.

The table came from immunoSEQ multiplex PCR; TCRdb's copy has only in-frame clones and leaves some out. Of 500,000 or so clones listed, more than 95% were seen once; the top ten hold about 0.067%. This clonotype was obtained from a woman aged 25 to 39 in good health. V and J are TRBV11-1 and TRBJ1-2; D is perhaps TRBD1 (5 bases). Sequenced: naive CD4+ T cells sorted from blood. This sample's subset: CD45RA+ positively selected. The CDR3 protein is CASSTSRDLSANYGYTF. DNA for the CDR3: TGTGCCAGCAGCACCTCCCGGGACTTGTCCGCTAACTATGGCTACACCTTC.